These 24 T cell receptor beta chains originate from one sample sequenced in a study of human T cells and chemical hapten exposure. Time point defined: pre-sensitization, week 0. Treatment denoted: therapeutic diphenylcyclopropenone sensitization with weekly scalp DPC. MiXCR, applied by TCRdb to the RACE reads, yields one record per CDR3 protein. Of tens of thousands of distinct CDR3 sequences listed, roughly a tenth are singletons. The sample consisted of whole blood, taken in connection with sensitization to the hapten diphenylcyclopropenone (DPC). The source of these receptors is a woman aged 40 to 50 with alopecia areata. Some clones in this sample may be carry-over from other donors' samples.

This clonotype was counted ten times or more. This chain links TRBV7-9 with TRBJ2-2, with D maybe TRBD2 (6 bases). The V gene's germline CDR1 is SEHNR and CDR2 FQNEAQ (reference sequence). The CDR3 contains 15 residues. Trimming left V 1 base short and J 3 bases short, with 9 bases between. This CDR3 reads CASSLVGGHTGELFF. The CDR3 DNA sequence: TGTGCCAGCAGCTTAGTTGGAGGGCACACCGGGGAGCTGTTTTTT.

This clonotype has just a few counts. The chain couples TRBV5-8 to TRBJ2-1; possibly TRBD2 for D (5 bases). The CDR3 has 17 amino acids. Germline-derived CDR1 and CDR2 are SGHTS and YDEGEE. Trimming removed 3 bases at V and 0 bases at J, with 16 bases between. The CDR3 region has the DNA TGTGCCAGCAGCTCCGATGTGGCAGGACTCTCCTACAATGAGCAGTTCTTC. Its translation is CASSSDVAGLSYNEQFF. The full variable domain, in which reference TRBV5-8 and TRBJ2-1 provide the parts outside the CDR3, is EAGVTQSPTHLIKTRGQQATLRCSPISGHTSVYWYQQALGLGLQFLLWYDEGEERNRGNFPPRFSGRQFPNYSSELNVNALELEDSALYLCASSSDVAGLSYNEQFFGPGTRLTVL.

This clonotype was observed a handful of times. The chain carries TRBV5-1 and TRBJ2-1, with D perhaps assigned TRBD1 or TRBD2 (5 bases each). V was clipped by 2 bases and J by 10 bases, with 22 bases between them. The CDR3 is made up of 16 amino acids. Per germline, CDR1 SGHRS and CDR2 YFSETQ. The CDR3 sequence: CASSFSQSSRGREQFF. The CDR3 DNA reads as TGCGCCAGCAGCTTCTCGCAGTCATCTCGGGGCCGGGAGCAGTTCTTC.

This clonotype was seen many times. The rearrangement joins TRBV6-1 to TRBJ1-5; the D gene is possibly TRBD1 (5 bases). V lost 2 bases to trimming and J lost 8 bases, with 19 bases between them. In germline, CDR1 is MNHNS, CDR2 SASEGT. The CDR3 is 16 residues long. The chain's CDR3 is CASSEWVTAFREPQHF. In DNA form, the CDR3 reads TGTGCCAGCAGTGAATGGGTGACGGCGTTCAGGGAGCCCCAGCATTTT.

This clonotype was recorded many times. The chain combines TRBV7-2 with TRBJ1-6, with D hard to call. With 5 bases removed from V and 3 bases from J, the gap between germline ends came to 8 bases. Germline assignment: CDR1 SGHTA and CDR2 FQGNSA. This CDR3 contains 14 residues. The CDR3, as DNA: TGTGCCAGCAGCCCCGTAAACTATAATTCACCCCTCCACTTT. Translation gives CASSPVNYNSPLHF.

CDR3 nucleotide sequence: TGTGCCAGCAGTTCAGGGACAGGGAGGTACGAGCAGTACTTC. Translation: CASSSGTGRYEQYF. This rearrangement joins TRBV27 to TRBJ2-7; 9 bases match TRBD1. CDR1 MNHEY and CDR2 SMNVEV come from the germline V gene (reference sequence). The junction had 5 bases not matched to a gene; V was cut back by 4 bases and J by 4 bases. The length of the CDR3 is 14 residues.

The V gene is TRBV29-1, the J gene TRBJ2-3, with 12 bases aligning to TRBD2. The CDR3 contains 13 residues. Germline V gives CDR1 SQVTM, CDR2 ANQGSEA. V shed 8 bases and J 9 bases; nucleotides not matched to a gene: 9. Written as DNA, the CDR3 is TGCAGCCTCGATCTAGCGGGGGGGCCCACGCAGTATTTT. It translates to CSLDLAGGPTQYF.

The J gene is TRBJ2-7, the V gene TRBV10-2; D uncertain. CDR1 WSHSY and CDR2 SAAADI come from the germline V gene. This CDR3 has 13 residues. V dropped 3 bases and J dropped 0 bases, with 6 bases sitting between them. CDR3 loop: CASSDVYSYEQYF. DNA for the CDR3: TGCGCCAGCAGTGATGTGTACTCCTACGAGCAGTACTTC.

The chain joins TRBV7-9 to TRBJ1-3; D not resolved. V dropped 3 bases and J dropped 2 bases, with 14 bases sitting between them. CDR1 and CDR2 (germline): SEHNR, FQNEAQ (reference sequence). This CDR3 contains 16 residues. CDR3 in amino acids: CASSLSSQRPGNTIYF. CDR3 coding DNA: TGTGCCAGCAGCTTGAGTTCCCAACGCCCTGGAAACACCATATATTTT.

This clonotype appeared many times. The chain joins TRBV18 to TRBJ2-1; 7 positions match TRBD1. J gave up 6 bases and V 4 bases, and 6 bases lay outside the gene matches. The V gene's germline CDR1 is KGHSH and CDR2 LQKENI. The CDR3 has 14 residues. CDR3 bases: TGTGCCAGCTCACTATCAGCAGGGGGCAATGAGCAGTTCTTC. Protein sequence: CASSLSAGGNEQFF.

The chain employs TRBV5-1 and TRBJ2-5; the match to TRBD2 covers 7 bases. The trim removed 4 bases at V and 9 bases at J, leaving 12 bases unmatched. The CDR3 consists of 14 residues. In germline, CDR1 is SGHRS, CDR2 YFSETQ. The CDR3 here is CASSPGLDPRAQYF. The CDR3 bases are TGCGCCAGCAGCCCCGGACTAGACCCCAGGGCCCAGTACTTC. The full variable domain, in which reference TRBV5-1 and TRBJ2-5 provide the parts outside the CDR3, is KAGVTQTPRYLIKTRGQQVTLSCSPISGHRSVSWYQQTPGQGLQFLFEYFSETQRNKGNFPGRFSGRQFSNSRSEMNVSTLELGDSALYLCASSPGLDPRAQYFGPGTRLLVL.

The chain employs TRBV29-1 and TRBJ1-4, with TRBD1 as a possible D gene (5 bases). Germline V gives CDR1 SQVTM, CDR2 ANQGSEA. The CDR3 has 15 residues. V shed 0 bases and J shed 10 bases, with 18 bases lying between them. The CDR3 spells CSVEDPRGKRGKLFF. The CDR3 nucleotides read TGCAGCGTTGAAGATCCGAGGGGAAAAAGGGGAAAACTGTTTTTT.

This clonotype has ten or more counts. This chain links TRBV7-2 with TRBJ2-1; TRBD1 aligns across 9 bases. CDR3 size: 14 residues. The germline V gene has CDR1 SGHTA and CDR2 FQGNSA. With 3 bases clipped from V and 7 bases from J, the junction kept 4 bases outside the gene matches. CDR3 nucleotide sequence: TGTGCCAGCAGCTTGGGACAGGGTTCGAATGAGCAGTTCTTC. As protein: CASSLGQGSNEQFF.

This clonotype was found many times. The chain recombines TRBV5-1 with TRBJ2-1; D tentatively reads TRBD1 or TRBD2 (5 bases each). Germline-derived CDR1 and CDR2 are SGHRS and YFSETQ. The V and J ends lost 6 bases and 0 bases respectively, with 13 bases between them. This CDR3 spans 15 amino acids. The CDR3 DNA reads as TGCGCCAGCATCAGGGACCCGAGCTCCTACAATGAGCAGTTCTTC. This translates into CASIRDPSSYNEQFF.

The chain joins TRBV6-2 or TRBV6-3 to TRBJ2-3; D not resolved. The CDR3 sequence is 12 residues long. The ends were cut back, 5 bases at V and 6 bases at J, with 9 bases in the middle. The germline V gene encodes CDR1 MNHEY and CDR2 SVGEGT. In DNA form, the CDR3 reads TGTGCCAGCAGTAGGTACCTTGATACGCAGTATTTT. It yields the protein CASSRYLDTQYF.

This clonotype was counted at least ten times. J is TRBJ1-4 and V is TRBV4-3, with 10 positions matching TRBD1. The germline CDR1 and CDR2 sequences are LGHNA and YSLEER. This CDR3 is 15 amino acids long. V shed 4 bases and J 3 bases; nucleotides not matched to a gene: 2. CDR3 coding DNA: TGCGCCAGCAGCCCGACAGGGGGCCCTAATGAAAAACTGTTTTTT. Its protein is CASSPTGGPNEKLFF.

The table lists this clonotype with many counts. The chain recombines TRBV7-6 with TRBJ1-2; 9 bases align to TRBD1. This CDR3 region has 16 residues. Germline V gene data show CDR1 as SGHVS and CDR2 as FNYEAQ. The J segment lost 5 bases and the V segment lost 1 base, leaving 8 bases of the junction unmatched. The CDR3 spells CASSLGTGVATYGYTF. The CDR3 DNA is TGTGCCAGCAGCTTAGGGACAGGGGTCGCCACGTATGGCTACACCTTC.

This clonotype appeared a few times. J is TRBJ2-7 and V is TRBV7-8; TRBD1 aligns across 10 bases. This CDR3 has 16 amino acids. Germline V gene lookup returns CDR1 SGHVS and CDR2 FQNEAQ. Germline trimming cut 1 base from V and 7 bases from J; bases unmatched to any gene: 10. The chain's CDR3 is CASSLGGDRGTWEQYF. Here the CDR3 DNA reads TGTGCCAGCAGCTTAGGCGGGGACAGGGGTACTTGGGAGCAGTACTTC. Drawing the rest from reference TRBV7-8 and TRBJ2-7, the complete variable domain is GAGVSQSPRYKVAKRGQDVALRCDPISGHVSLFWYQQALGQGPEFLTYFQNEAQLDKSGLPSDRFFAERPEGSVSTLKIQRTQQEDSAVYLCASSLGGDRGTWEQYFGPGTRLTVT.

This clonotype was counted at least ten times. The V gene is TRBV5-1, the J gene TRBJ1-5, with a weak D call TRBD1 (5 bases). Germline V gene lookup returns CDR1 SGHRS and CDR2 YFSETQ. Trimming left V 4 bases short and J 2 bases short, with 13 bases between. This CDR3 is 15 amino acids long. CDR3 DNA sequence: TGCGCCAGCAGCCCCGGTATGGGGGGCAATCAGCCCCAGCATTTT. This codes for CASSPGMGGNQPQHF.

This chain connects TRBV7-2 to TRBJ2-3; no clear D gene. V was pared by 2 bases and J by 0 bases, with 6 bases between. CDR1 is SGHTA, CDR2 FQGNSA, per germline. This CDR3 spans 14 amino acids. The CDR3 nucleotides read TGTGCCAGCAGCTTACTCCCTAGCACAGATACGCAGTATTTT. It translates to CASSLLPSTDTQYF.

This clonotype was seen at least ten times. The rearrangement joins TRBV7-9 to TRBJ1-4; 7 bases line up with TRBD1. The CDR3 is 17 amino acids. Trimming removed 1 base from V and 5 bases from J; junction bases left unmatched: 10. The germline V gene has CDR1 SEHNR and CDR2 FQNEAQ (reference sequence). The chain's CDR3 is CASSLGAEGQPNEKLFF. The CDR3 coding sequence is TGTGCCAGCAGCTTAGGAGCCGAGGGACAGCCAAATGAAAAACTGTTTTTT.

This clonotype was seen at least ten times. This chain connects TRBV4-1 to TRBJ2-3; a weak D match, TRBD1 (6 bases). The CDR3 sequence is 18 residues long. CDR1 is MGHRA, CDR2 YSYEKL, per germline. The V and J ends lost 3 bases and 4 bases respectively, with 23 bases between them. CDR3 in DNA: TGCGCCAGCAGCCACACTCTGGGGGCTACCTGGGACGCAGATACGCAGTATTTT. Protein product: CASSHTLGATWDADTQYF.

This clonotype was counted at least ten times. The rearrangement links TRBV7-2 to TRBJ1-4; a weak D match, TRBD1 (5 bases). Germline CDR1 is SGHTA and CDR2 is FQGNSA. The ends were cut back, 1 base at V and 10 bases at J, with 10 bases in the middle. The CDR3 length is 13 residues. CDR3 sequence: CASSLEGVGKLFF. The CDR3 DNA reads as TGTGCCAGCAGCTTAGAAGGGGTAGGAAAACTGTTTTTT.

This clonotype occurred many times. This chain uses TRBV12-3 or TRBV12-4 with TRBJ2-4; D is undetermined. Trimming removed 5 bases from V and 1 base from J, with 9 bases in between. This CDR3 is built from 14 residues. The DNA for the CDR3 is TGTGCCAGCAGTCCGGAACTGGCCAAAAACATTCAGTACTTC. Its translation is CASSPELAKNIQYF.